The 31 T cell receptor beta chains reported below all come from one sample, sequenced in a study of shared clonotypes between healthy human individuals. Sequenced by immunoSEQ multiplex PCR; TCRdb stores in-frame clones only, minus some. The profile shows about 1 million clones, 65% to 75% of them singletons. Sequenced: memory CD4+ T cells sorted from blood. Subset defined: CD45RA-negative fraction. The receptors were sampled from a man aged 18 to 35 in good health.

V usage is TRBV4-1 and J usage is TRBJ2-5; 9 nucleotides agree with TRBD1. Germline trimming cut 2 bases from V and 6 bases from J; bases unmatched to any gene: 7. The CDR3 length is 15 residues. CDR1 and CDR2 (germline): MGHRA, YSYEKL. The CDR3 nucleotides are TGCGCCAGCAGCCAACTCTTGGGACAGGGTAAGACCCAGTACTTC. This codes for CASSQLLGQGKTQYF.

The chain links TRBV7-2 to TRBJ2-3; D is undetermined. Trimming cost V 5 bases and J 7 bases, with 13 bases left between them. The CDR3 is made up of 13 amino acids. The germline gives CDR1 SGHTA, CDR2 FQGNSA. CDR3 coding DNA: TGTGCCAGCAGCCTAGGGTGGCTAAATACGCAGTATTTT. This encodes CASSLGWLNTQYF.

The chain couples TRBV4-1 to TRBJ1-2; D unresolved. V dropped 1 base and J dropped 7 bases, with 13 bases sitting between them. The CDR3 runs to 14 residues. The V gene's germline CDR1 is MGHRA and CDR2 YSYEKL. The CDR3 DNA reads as TGCGCCAGCAGCCAAGGGGTTGCGGGCCGTGGCTACACCTTC. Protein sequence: CASSQGVAGRGYTF.

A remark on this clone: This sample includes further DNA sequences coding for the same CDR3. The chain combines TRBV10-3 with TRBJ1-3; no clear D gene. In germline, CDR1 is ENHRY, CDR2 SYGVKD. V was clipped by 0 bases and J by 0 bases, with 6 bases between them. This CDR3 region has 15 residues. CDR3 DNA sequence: TGTGCCATCAGTGAGTCCGGCAGCTCTGGAAACACCATATATTTT. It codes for CAISESGSSGNTIYF.

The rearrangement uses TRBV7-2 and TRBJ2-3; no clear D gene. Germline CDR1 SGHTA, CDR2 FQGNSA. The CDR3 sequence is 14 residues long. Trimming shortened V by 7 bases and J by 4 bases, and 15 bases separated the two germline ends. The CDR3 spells CASKTPTRADTQYF. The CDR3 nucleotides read TGTGCCAGCAAAACTCCGACCCGAGCAGATACGCAGTATTTT.

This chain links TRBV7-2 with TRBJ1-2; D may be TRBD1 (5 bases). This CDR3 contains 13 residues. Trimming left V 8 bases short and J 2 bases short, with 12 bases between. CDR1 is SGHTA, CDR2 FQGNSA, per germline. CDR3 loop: CASEAGGNYGYTF. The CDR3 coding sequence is TGTGCCAGCGAGGCGGGGGGAAACTATGGCTACACCTTC.

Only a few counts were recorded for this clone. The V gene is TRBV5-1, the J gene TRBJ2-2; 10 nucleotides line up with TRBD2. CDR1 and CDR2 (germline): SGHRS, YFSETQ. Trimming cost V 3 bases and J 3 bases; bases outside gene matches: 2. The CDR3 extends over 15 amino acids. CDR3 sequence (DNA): TGCGCCAGCAGCTCAGCGGGGGGGTACACCGGGGAGCTGTTTTTT. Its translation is CASSSAGGYTGELFF.

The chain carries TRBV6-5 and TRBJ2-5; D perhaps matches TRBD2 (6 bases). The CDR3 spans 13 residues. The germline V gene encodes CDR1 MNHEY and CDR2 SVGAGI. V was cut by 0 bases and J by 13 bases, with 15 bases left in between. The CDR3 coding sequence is TGTGCCAGCAGTTACTCGGTGCGGGGCACTCCGTACTTC. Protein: CASSYSVRGTPYF.

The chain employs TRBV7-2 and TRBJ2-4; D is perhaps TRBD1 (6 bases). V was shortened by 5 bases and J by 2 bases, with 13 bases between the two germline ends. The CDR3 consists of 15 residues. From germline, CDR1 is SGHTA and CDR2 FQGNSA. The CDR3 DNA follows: TGTGCCAGCAGCCAGAGCCGGGACACCAAAAACATTCAGTACTTC. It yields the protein CASSQSRDTKNIQYF.

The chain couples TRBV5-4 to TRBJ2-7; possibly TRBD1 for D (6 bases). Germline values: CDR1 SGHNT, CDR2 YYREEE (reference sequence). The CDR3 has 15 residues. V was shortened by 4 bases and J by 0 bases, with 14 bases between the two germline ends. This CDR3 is CASSTKQGSSYEQYF. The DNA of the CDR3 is TGTGCCAGCAGCACCAAACAGGGTAGCTCCTACGAGCAGTACTTC.

The CDR3 sequence is CASSPGLAITYEQYF. DNA of the CDR3: TGTGCCAGCAGTCCCGGACTAGCGATAACCTACGAGCAGTACTTC. V gene TRBV7-2 combines with J gene TRBJ2-7, with TRBD2 matching over 9 bases. V lost 6 bases to trimming and J lost 2 bases; unmatched junction nucleotides: 8. This CDR3 is built from 15 residues. Germline V CDR1 and CDR2: SGHTA, FQGNSA.

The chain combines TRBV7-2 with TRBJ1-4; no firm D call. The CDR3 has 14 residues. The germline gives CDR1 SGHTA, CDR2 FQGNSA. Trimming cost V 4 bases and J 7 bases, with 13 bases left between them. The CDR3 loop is CASSSVTAGEKLFF. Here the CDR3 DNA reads TGTGCCAGCAGCTCAGTGACGGCGGGTGAAAAACTGTTTTTT.

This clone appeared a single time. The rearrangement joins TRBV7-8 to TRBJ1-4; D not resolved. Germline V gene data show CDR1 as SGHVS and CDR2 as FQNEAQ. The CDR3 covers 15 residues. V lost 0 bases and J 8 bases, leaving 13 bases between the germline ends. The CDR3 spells CASSLASQGLEKLFF. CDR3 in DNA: TGTGCCAGCAGCTTAGCCTCACAAGGACTGGAAAAACTGTTTTTT.

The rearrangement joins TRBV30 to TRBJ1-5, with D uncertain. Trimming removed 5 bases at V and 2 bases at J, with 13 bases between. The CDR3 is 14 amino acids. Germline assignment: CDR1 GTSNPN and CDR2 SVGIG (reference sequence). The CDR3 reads CAWEQQFGNQPQHF. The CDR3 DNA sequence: TGTGCCTGGGAACAACAGTTTGGCAATCAGCCCCAGCATTTT. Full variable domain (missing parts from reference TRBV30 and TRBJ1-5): SQTIHQWPATLVQPVGSPLSLECTVEGTSNPNLYWYRQAAGRGLQLLFYSVGIGQISSEVPQNLSASRPQDRQFILSSKKLLLSDSGFYLCAWEQQFGNQPQHFGDGTRLSIL.

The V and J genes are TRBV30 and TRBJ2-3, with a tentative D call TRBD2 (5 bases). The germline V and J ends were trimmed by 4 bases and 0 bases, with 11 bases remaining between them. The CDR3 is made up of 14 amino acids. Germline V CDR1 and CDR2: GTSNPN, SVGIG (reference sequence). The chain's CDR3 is CAWKAGPSTDTQYF. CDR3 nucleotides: TGTGCCTGGAAGGCGGGCCCTAGCACAGATACGCAGTATTTT. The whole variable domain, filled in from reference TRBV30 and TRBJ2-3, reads SQTIHQWPATLVQPVGSPLSLECTVEGTSNPNLYWYRQAAGRGLQLLFYSVGIGQISSEVPQNLSASRPQDRQFILSSKKLLLSDSGFYLCAWKAGPSTDTQYFGPGTRLTVL.

The CDR3 here is CASSIGWWRQSLSDYSNQPQHF. In nucleotides, the CDR3 is TGTGCCAGTAGTATTGGGTGGTGGAGACAATCTCTTTCGGACTATAGCAATCAGCCCCAGCATTTT. The chain couples TRBV19 to TRBJ1-5; D is unclear. The V end lost 3 bases, the J end lost 0 bases, and 30 bases lay between the germline ends. The CDR3 has 22 residues. Germline lookup yields CDR1 LNHDA and CDR2 SQIVND (reference sequence).

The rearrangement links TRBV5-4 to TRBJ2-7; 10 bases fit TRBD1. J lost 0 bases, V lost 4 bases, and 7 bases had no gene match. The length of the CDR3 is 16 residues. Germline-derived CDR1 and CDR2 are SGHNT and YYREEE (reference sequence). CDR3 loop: CASSTRQGASSYEQYF. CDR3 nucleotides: TGTGCCAGCAGCACTAGACAGGGGGCAAGCTCCTACGAGCAGTACTTC.

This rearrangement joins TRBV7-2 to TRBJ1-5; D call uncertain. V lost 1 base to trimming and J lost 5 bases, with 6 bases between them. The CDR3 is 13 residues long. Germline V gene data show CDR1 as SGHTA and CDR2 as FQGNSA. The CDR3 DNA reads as TGTGCCAGCAGCTTAGAGCGGGATCAGCCCCAGCATTTT. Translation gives CASSLERDQPQHF. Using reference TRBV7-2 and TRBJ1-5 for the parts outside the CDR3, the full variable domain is GAGVSQSPSNKVTEKGKDVELRCDPISGHTALYWYRQSLGQGLEFLIYFQGNSAPDKSGLPSDRFSAERTGGSVSTLTIQRTQQEDSAVYLCASSLERDQPQHFGDGTRLSIL.

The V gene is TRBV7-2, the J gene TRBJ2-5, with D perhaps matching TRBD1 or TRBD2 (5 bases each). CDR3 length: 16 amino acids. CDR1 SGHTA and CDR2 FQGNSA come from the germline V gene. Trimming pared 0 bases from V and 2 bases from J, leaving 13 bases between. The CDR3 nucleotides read TGTGCCAGCAGCTTAGCCCTCGGGACGGTGCAAGAGACCCAGTACTTC. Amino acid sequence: CASSLALGTVQETQYF.

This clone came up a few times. CDR3 loop: CASSWYVPCEQYF. The CDR3 nucleotides read TGTGCCAGCAGTTGGTACGTTCCCTGCGAGCAGTACTTC. V gene TRBV6-5 combines with J gene TRBJ2-7, with D uncertain. This CDR3 spans 13 amino acids. The germline V and J ends were trimmed by 4 bases and 6 bases, with 13 bases remaining between them. Germline V lookup: CDR1 MNHEY, CDR2 SVGAGI.

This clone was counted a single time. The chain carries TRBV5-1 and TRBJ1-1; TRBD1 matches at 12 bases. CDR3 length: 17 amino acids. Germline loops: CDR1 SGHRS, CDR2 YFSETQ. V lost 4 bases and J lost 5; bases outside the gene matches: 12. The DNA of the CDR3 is TGCGCCAGCAGCCCAGGACCGGGACAGGGGGCGGGAACTGAAGCTTTCTTT. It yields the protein CASSPGPGQGAGTEAFF.

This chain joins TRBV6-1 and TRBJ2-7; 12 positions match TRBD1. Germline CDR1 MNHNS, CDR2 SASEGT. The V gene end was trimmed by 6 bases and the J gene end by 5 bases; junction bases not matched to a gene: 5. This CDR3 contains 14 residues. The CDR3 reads CASSGTGGYNEQYF. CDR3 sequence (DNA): TGTGCCAGCAGCGGGACAGGGGGCTACAACGAGCAGTACTTC.

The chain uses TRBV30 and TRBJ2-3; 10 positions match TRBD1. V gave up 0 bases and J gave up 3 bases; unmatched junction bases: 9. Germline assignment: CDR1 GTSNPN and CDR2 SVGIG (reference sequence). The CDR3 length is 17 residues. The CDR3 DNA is TGTGCCTGGAGTGTAAGAAGACAGGGGGCGATTACAGATACGCAGTATTTT. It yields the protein CAWSVRRQGAITDTQYF.

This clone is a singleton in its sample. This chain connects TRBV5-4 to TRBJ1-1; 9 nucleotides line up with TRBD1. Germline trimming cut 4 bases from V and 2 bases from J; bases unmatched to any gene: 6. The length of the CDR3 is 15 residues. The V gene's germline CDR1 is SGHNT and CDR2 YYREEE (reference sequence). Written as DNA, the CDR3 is TGTGCCAGCAGCCCACGGACAGGGGCCAACACTGAAGCTTTCTTT. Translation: CASSPRTGANTEAFF.

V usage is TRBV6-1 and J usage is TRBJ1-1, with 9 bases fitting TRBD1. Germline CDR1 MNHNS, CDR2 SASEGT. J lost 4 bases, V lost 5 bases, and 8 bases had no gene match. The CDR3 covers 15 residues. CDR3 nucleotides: TGTGCCAGCAGTTTAGGACAGGGGCCGGGCACTGAAGCTTTCTTT. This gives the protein CASSLGQGPGTEAFF.

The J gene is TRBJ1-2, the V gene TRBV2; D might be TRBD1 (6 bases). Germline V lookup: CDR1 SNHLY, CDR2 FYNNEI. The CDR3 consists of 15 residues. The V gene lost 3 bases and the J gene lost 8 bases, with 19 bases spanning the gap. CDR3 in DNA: TGTGCCAGCAGTGATTTATCTACAGGGACCAACGGCTACACCTTC. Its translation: CASSDLSTGTNGYTF.

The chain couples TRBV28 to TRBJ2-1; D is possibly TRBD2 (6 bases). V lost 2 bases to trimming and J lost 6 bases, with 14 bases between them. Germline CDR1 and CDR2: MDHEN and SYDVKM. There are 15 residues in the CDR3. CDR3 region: CASSLRGLGGNEQFF. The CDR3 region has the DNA TGTGCCAGCAGTTTACGGGGACTGGGAGGCAATGAGCAGTTCTTC.

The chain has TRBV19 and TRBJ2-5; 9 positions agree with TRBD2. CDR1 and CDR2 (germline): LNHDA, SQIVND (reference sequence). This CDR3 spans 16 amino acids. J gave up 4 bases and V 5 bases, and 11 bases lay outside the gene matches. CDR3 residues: CASSPSPSGIGETQYF. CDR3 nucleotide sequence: TGTGCCAGTAGTCCTTCTCCTAGCGGGATAGGAGAGACCCAGTACTTC.

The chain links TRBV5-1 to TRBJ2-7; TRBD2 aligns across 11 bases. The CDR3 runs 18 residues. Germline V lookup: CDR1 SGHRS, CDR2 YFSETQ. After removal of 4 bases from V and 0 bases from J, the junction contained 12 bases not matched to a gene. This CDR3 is CASSRQPSGGTVSYEQYF. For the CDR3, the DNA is TGCGCCAGCAGCAGACAACCTAGCGGGGGGACCGTCTCCTACGAGCAGTACTTC.

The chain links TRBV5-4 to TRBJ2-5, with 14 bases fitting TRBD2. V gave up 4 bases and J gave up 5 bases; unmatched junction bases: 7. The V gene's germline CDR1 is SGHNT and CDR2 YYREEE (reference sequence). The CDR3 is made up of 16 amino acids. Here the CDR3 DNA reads TGTGCCAGCAGCCAAGGACTAGCGGGAGGAACTGAGACCCAGTACTTC. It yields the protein CASSQGLAGGTETQYF.

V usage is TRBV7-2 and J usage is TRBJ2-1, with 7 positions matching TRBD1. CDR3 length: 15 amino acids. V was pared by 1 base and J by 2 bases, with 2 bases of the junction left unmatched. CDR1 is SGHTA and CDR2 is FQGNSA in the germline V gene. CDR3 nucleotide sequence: TGTGCCAGCAGCTTAGACGGACAGGCCTACAATGAGCAGTTCTTC. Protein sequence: CASSLDGQAYNEQFF.